This T cell receptor beta chain was found in a study of Ad26.COV2.S vaccination and SARS-CoV-2 variants. Turning to the study itself: Administration of Ad26.COV2.S was intramuscular, either once or twice 56 days apart.

This clone was detected only once. Its antigen is not identified. Between the trimmed V and J ends, which lost 5 bases and 3 bases, there was a span of 13 bases. The CDR3 consists of 14 residues. CDR1 is SEHNR, CDR2 FQNEAQ, per germline (reference sequence). Treatment meaning: over 15 received Ad26.COV2.S at low or high dose, single or two shots; 5 received placebo; per-sample allocation not given. Samples were taken on day 63 after the first vaccine or placebo injection. The vaccine antigen was prefusion-stabilized Wuhan SARS-CoV-2 spike. This table comes from immunoSEQ multiplex PCR, and its TCRdb copy is limited to in-frame clones, with some not included. Here the sample spans 330,000 or so clones, roughly 90% being singletons. Study-level points and caveats: It is possible that the TCR breadth and depth analyses underestimated the total T cell responses. Reported findings describe substantial breadth in spike-specific CD8+ and CD4+ T cell responses following vaccination.

This rearrangement joins TRBV7-9 to TRBJ1-1; D is unresolved. This sequence was found in a person between 18 and 59 years old who received the Ad26.COV2.S COVID-19 vaccine or a placebo. The sequenced sample was peripheral blood, obtained in a trial of Ad26.COV2.S vaccine versus placebo. The CDR3 bases are TGTGCCAGCAGCCCCCGGGGAGCCTACACTGAAGCTTTCTTT. As protein: CASSPRGAYTEAFF.